This TCR beta chain emerged from a study of follicular helper T cells after annual influenza vaccination. Trimming pared 4 bases from V and 0 bases from J, leaving 16 bases between. CDR3 length: 16 residues. From germline, CDR1 is SGHNT and CDR2 YYREEE (reference sequence). As for time point: 2014-2015 season, pre-vaccination. Repertoires were generated with immunoSEQ multiplex PCR, while TCRdb's copy carries only in-frame clones and drops some. The sample lists approximately 25,000 clones, 65% to 85% occurring once. The receptor was derived from an adult who received the influenza vaccine. This chain connects TRBV5-4 to TRBJ2-5, with TRBD2 as a possible D gene (6 bases). The specimen comprised CXCR5+ CD38- circulating T follicular helper cells from blood, sampled on the day of influenza vaccination. The sample's subset: circulating Tfh, non-naive CD4+CXCR5+PD-1+ (ICOS+CD38+ or ICOS-CD38-). The CDR3 DNA reads as TGTGCCAGCAGCCCGATAGGGGACTCTTACCAAGAGACCCAGTACTTC. Translating gives CASSPIGDSYQETQYF.